This T cell receptor (beta chain) was obtained from a study of blood T cell repertoires in COVID-19. Study details: COVID-19 samples from acute and convalescent phases originated in the United States, Italy and Spain. Sample material is recorded as cDNA or gDNA derived from T cells, B-cell-depleted T cells, or PBMCs.

As handled by the study authors: Cell counts per sample came from amplifying reference gene primers. The protocol was immunoSEQ multiplex PCR, while the TCRdb copy is restricted to in-frame clones and leaves out a portion. The V and J calls and clone size come from that table; D and trimming were worked out from the DNA. The sample carries about 190,000 clones, around 80% recorded once. In this sample, this clone turned up a few times. The specimen was peripheral blood. The source is a woman older than 75 with active or convalescent COVID-19.

The CDR3 DNA is TGTGCCAGCAGCTTAGGGAGGCCAGGTGATCAGCCCCAGCATTTT. Translation gives CASSLGRPGDQPQHF. The chain combines TRBV7-2 with TRBJ1-5; D is unclear. This CDR3 contains 15 residues. The V and J ends lost 1 base and 5 bases respectively, with 12 bases between them. Germline lookup yields CDR1 SGHTA and CDR2 FQGNSA.